Following are 27 T cell receptor beta chains from one sample sequenced in a study of human T cells and chemical hapten exposure. In TCRdb, the RACE reads were re-called with MiXCR into one record per CDR3 protein. The top ten hold roughly 24% of the sample, which has some 41,000 distinct CDR3 sequences, just under 4% seen once. Time point in this sample: patch test 1, 2 weeks after DPC sensitization. Treatment: therapeutic diphenylcyclopropenone sensitization with weekly scalp DPC. It was from unfractionated whole blood that total RNA was extracted. The source material was whole blood, sampled in connection with sensitization to the hapten diphenylcyclopropenone (DPC). The source is a man aged 45-60 years with alopecia areata. Some clones in this sample may be carry-over from other donors' samples.

This clonotype was found many times. This rearrangement joins TRBV3-1 to TRBJ2-3; 9 positions agree with TRBD2. This CDR3 is built from 15 residues. V was pared by 5 bases and J by 2 bases, with 5 bases of the junction left unmatched. Germline loops: CDR1 LGHDT, CDR2 YNNKEL (reference sequence). CDR3 sequence: CASSATSGLTDTQYF. CDR3 DNA: TGTGCCAGCAGCGCGACTAGCGGACTCACAGATACGCAGTATTTT.

This clonotype was found many times. The J gene is TRBJ2-1, the V gene TRBV6-2 or TRBV6-3; 9 nucleotides agree with TRBD2. CDR1 is MNHEY, CDR2 SVGEGT, per germline. Trimming at V came to 0 bases and at J to 16 bases, leaving 10 bases not matched to a gene. There are 14 residues in the CDR3. The CDR3 DNA reads as TGTGCCAGCAGTTACTCGGGGACTAGCCTGCTGAAATTCTTC. As protein: CASSYSGTSLLKFF.

This clonotype has a count of ten or more. This rearrangement joins TRBV12-3 or TRBV12-4 to TRBJ1-2, with D maybe TRBD1 (6 bases). With 1 base removed from V and 8 bases from J, the gap between germline ends came to 11 bases. CDR3 length: 13 residues. CDR3 sequence: CASSLVGAEGYTF. The CDR3 nucleotides are TGTGCCAGCAGTTTAGTGGGGGCTGAAGGCTACACCTTC.

This clonotype was seen at least ten times. This chain connects TRBV13 to TRBJ2-3, with a tentative D call TRBD1 (6 bases). The CDR3 is 13 residues long. Trimming pared 5 bases from V and 6 bases from J, leaving 12 bases between. Germline-derived CDR1 and CDR2 are PRHDT and FYEKMQ (reference sequence). The CDR3 region is CASSPDRYDTQYF. The CDR3, as DNA: TGTGCCAGCAGCCCGGACAGATACGATACGCAGTATTTT.

At least ten counts were recorded for this clonotype. The chain combines TRBV29-1 with TRBJ1-1; D may be TRBD1 (6 bases). CDR1 is SQVTM and CDR2 is ANQGSEA in the germline V gene. The CDR3 totals 15 residues. V gave up 7 bases and J gave up 0 bases, with 18 bases separating them. CDR3 nucleotides: TGCAGCGCGACAGGTTCTCGTAACATGAACACTGAAGCTTTCTTT. The encoded protein is CSATGSRNMNTEAFF.

This clonotype was seen at least ten times. V usage is TRBV6-1 and J usage is TRBJ2-7, with 14 bases aligning to TRBD2. The V gene end was trimmed by 7 bases and the J gene end by 9 bases; junction bases not matched to a gene: 17. CDR3 size: 17 residues. Germline V gene data show CDR1 as MNHNS and CDR2 as SASEGT. The CDR3 DNA reads as TGTGCCAGCACCCCCAACGGACTAGCGGGAGGAGCGGCGAGGCAGTACTTC. This translates into CASTPNGLAGGAARQYF.

This clonotype was seen ten or more times. The chain employs TRBV24-1 and TRBJ2-1; D ambiguous. Deletions cut 8 bases from V and 11 bases from J, with 12 bases between. The length of the CDR3 is 11 residues. Looked up from germline, CDR1 is KGHDR and CDR2 is SFDVKD. The CDR3 sequence: CATNWRNKQFF. The CDR3 bases are TGTGCCACCAACTGGCGTAACAAGCAGTTCTTC.

This clonotype was seen many times. This chain uses TRBV11-2 with TRBJ2-3; 9 nucleotides agree with TRBD2. The germline V gene has CDR1 SGHAT and CDR2 FQNNGV. The CDR3 sequence is 17 residues long. J was trimmed by 3 bases and V by 4 bases; bases with no gene match: 11. The CDR3 protein is CASSSGSGRGVTDTQYF. The CDR3 DNA reads as TGTGCCAGCAGCTCTGGTAGCGGGAGAGGTGTGACAGATACGCAGTATTTT. The full variable domain, completed using reference TRBV11-2 and TRBJ2-3, is EAGVAQSPRYKIIEKRQSVAFWCNPISGHATLYWYQQILGQGPKLLIQFQNNGVVDDSQLPKDRFSAERLKGVDSTLKIQPAKLEDSAVYLCASSSGSGRGVTDTQYFGPGTRLTVL.

This rearrangement joins TRBV12-3 or TRBV12-4 to TRBJ1-5, with D uncertain. V was cut by 4 bases and J by 11 bases, with 6 bases left in between. The length of the CDR3 is 10 residues. CDR3 nucleotide sequence: TGTGCCAGCAGTTCCGGGACCCAGCATTTT. Translated, it gives CASSSGTQHF.

There are many counts of this clonotype. The chain uses TRBV27 and TRBJ2-7; a possible D gene is TRBD2 (5 bases). Trimming took 2 bases from V and 3 from J, leaving 14 bases between them. Germline-derived CDR1 and CDR2 are MNHEY and SMNVEV (reference sequence). This CDR3 is 15 amino acids long. The CDR3 bases are TGTGCCAGCAGTTTAGAGAGCGGATCCTACTACGAGCAGTACTTC. Its protein product is CASSLESGSYYEQYF.

Remarks on this clonotype: A single base separates this from a much larger clone, so it may be a read error. This sequence joins TRBV9 and TRBJ1-1; tentative D call: TRBD1 (6 bases). There are 16 residues in the CDR3. The V end lost 0 bases, the J end lost 4 bases, and 16 bases lay between the germline ends. Germline V lookup: CDR1 SGDLS, CDR2 YYNGEE. The CDR3 nucleotides read TGTGCCAGCAGCGTAGGGGGGGGCGAGACGAGCACTGAAGCTTTCTTT. Protein product: CASSVGGGETSTEAFF.

This clonotype occurred a few times. The genes are TRBV30 and TRBJ2-1, with D possibly being TRBD2 (6 bases). Germline assignment: CDR1 GTSNPN and CDR2 SVGIG (reference sequence). V lost 0 bases and J 3 bases, leaving 12 bases between the germline ends. The CDR3 contains 15 residues. The CDR3, as DNA: TGTGCCTGGAGTGTGTTAGGGAGGCACTACAATGAGCAGTTCTTC. It is translated as CAWSVLGRHYNEQFF.

This clonotype was seen repeatedly, ten times or more. The chain combines TRBV28 with TRBJ2-6; D may be TRBD1 or TRBD2 (5 bases each). The germline CDR1 and CDR2 sequences are MDHEN and SYDVKM. The CDR3 length is 15 residues. Trimming shortened V by 2 bases and J by 15 bases, and 20 bases separated the two germline ends. This chain's CDR3 is CASSLPGTAFLDLTF. CDR3 DNA: TGTGCCAGCAGTTTACCCGGGACGGCCTTCTTAGACCTGACTTTC.

This clonotype was seen ten or more times. The chain combines TRBV3-1 with TRBJ1-2; D uncertain. V lost 4 bases to trimming and J lost 4 bases, with 16 bases between them. The CDR3 is 15 residues long. CDR1 and CDR2 from the germline V gene are LGHDT and YNNKEL (reference sequence). Here the CDR3 DNA reads TGTGCCAGCAGCCCCGCGGCGGACCCCATCTATGGCTACACCTTC. It specifies CASSPAADPIYGYTF.

This clonotype was detected ten times or more. J is TRBJ1-1 and V is TRBV12-3 or TRBV12-4, with D possibly matching TRBD1 (6 bases). This CDR3 is built from 15 residues. V was pared by 5 bases and J by 1 base, with 14 bases between. The CDR3 spells CASSVTGWGNTEAFF. The CDR3 nucleotides are TGTGCCAGCAGTGTCACAGGGTGGGGGAACACTGAAGCTTTCTTT.

This clonotype was recorded many times. CDR3 sequence: CASSLTPTTHGYTF. CDR3 DNA: TGTGCCAGCAGCTTAACACCTACCACTCACGGCTACACCTTC. The chain carries TRBV5-5 and TRBJ1-2, with no clear D. The CDR3 spans 14 residues. Trimming took 2 bases from V and 8 from J, leaving 16 bases between them. The germline CDR1 and CDR2 sequences are SGHKS and YYEKEE (reference sequence). Full variable domain (outside the CDR3, taken from reference TRBV5-5 and TRBJ1-2): DAGVTQSPTHLIKTRGQQVTLRCSPISGHKSVSWYQQVLGQGPQFIFQYYEKEERGRGNFPDRFSARQFPNYSSELNVNALLLGDSALYLCASSLTPTTHGYTFGSGTRLTVV.

Only a few counts were recorded for this clonotype. The V gene is TRBV10-3, the J gene TRBJ2-1; the match to TRBD2 covers 7 bases. The V gene's germline CDR1 is ENHRY and CDR2 SYGVKD. The CDR3 has 14 residues. V lost 7 bases, J lost 6 bases, and 9 bases stayed unmatched. The CDR3 DNA sequence: TGTGCCATCAAGAATGGCGGGAGCGTCAATGAGCAGTTCTTC. It is translated as CAIKNGGSVNEQFF.

This clonotype was detected ten times or more. The genes are TRBV9 and TRBJ2-3; 9 bases match TRBD2. The CDR3 spans 17 residues. V trimming: 2 bases; J trimming: 1 base; junction bases outside the gene matches: 8. The germline V gene encodes CDR1 SGDLS and CDR2 YYNGEE. The DNA for the CDR3 is TGTGCCAGCAGCGTCGCCGGCCGGACTAGCGGCACAGATACGCAGTATTTT. It encodes CASSVAGRTSGTDTQYF. Drawing the rest from reference TRBV9 and TRBJ2-3, the complete variable domain is DSGVTQTPKHLITATGQRVTLRCSPRSGDLSVYWYQQSLDQGLQFLIQYYNGEERAKGNILERFSAQQFPDLHSELNLSSLELGDSALYFCASSVAGRTSGTDTQYFGPGTRLTVL.

This clonotype was recorded many times. The chain joins TRBV28 to TRBJ2-7; D not certain. Trimming removed 5 bases from V and 2 bases from J, with 10 bases in between. Germline values: CDR1 MDHEN, CDR2 SYDVKM. The CDR3 totals 13 residues. The CDR3 protein is CASSRQTPYEQYF. The CDR3 region has the DNA TGTGCCAGCAGTCGTCAAACTCCCTACGAGCAGTACTTC. The full variable domain, rest sourced from reference TRBV28 and TRBJ2-7, is DVKVTQSSRYLVKRTGEKVFLECVQDMDHENMFWYRQDPGLGLRLIYFSYDVKMKEKGDIPEGYSVSREKKERFSLILESASTNQTSMYLCASSRQTPYEQYFGPGTRLTVT.

This clonotype was counted ten times or more. The V and J genes are TRBV20-1 and TRBJ1-4; weak D call: TRBD1 (6 bases). Trimming stripped 2 bases from V and 5 bases from J, with 9 bases between. The CDR3 has 13 residues. Germline CDR1 DFQATT, CDR2 SNEGSKA (reference sequence). The CDR3 spells CSARTGINEKLFF. The CDR3 region has the DNA TGCAGTGCTAGAACAGGGATAAATGAAAAACTGTTTTTT.

This clonotype was observed at least ten times. This rearrangement joins TRBV14 to TRBJ1-6; perhaps TRBD1 as D (5 bases). V was cut by 4 bases and J by 10 bases, with 17 bases left in between. The CDR3 runs 15 residues. The germline gives CDR1 SGHDN, CDR2 FVKESK. CDR3: CASSPPSFGGSPLHF. DNA of the CDR3: TGTGCCAGCAGCCCCCCTTCCTTTGGGGGATCACCCCTCCACTTT.

The gene calls are TRBV7-9 and TRBJ1-1, with D unclear. CDR1 is SEHNR and CDR2 is FQNEAQ in the germline V gene (reference sequence). The CDR3 sequence is 15 residues long. V was shortened by 1 base and J by 3 bases, with 12 bases between the two germline ends. CDR3 in DNA: TGTGCCAGCAGCTTAGTTCCAGGCGGGGACACTGAAGCTTTCTTT. Translated: CASSLVPGGDTEAFF.

Ten or more counts support this clonotype. J is TRBJ2-3 and V is TRBV20-1; possibly TRBD2 for D (6 bases). From germline, CDR1 is DFQATT and CDR2 SNEGSKA (reference sequence). Trimming stripped 3 bases from V and 2 bases from J, with 30 bases between. The CDR3 is 20 amino acids. The CDR3 DNA is TGCAGTGCTAGGGCCCGACCAGGAGGCTCTGGCGGGAAAGTCACAGATACGCAGTATTTT. Translation: CSARARPGGSGGKVTDTQYF.

In this sample, this clonotype turned up many times. The chain uses TRBV2 and TRBJ2-7; a weak D match, TRBD2 (5 bases). The V and J ends lost 4 bases and 0 bases respectively, with 10 bases between them. This CDR3 has 14 residues. Looked up from germline, CDR1 is SNHLY and CDR2 is FYNNEI. The CDR3: CASSAPGSSYEQYF. DNA of the CDR3: TGTGCCAGCAGTGCCCCGGGGAGCTCCTACGAGCAGTACTTC.

This clonotype was found many times. V and J are TRBV5-1 and TRBJ2-7; D is unresolved. Germline V gene sequence: CDR1 SGHRS, CDR2 YFSETQ. V shed 3 bases and J shed 2 bases, with 6 bases lying between them. CDR3 size: 12 residues. CDR3 protein: CASSSDTYEQYF. The DNA of the CDR3 is TGCGCCAGCAGCTCCGACACCTACGAGCAGTACTTC.

Turning to this clonotype: A much more abundant neighbour one base away suggests this may be a read error. The gene calls are TRBV29-1 and TRBJ1-3, with D perhaps matching TRBD1 (5 bases). Germline V gene data show CDR1 as SQVTM and CDR2 as ANQGSEA. The CDR3 sequence is 15 residues long. V dropped 0 bases and J dropped 3 bases, with 12 bases sitting between them. The CDR3, as DNA: TGCAGCGTTGAAGATGGGGGGAAGGATGGAAACACCATATATTTT. Translating it yields CSVEDGGKDGNTIYF.

This clonotype was seen only a few times. The chain has TRBV29-1 and TRBJ2-1; 8 nucleotides line up with TRBD2. This CDR3 is built from 16 residues. In germline, CDR1 is SQVTM, CDR2 ANQGSEA. V gave up 5 bases and J gave up 7 bases; unmatched junction bases: 16. The CDR3, as DNA: TGCAGCGTTTCCCGGGGGGGAGCGGGAGCTTCTAATGAGCAGTTCTTC. Translated, it gives CSVSRGGAGASNEQFF.